One TCR beta chain is described in this entry. Profiled with immunoSEQ multiplex PCR; TCRdb holds only in-frame clones, not every one. In the table there are under 250,000 clones, roughly 86% of which are singletons. The sample belongs to a study of blood T cell repertoires in COVID-19. Germline lookup yields CDR1 MNHEY and CDR2 SVGEGT. V was clipped by 6 bases and J by 4 bases, with 20 bases between them. The CDR3 extends over 16 amino acids. This TCR was recovered from a woman aged 40 to 49 with acute or convalescent COVID-19. The gene calls are TRBV6-2 or TRBV6-3 and TRBJ2-3, with D possibly matching TRBD1 (5 bases). Sequencing used peripheral blood. CDR3 protein: CASSPLGLGSADTQYF. CDR3 in DNA: TGTGCCAGCAGCCCCTTGGGGCTAGGTTCGGCAGATACGCAGTATTTT.